The entry that follows covers one T cell receptor beta chain sequence. These data come from a study of blood T cell repertoires in COVID-19. Method: immunoSEQ multiplex PCR; TCRdb's copy keeps in-frame clones and lacks some. The data show under 250,000 clones, 70% to 90% seen once. Germline CDR1 is SGDLS and CDR2 is YYNGEE. V shed 2 bases and J 0 bases; nucleotides not matched to a gene: 17. The CDR3 consists of 21 residues. The chain couples TRBV9 to TRBJ2-1; 10 bases match TRBD2. The sequencing input was peripheral blood. This TCR was recovered from a human donor in a cohort sampled during active COVID-19. CDR3 nucleotide sequence: TGTGCCAGCAGCGTCTTGGTGGGGGCTAGCGGGAGAGCGAGCTCCTACAATGAGCAGTTCTTC. Translating it yields CASSVLVGASGRASSYNEQFF.